This T cell receptor (beta chain) is from a study of shared clonotypes between healthy human individuals (dated by TCRdb to 2020 to 2022). Regarding the complete study: Two women and a few men aged 18 to 49 years were included in the cohort. For each donor, three plates each were used for CD4 naive and CD4 memory, two plates were used for CD8 naive, and one plate was used for CD8 memory. To estimate repertoire size and how much clonotypes are shared between individuals, the study performed deep sequencing of blood TCR repertoires from about five healthy adults. Different laboratories and diverse techniques were used to prepare libraries and sequence TCR repertoires, to increase sequencing depth and limit assay-specific biases. Between about 0.94 and 8.9 billion PBMCs per donor were obtained by leukapheresis. The research as a whole found: About 4.5% of naive CD4, 3.5% of naive CD8, roughly 2.4% of memory CD4, and 0.35% to 0.5% of memory CD8 clonotypes were shared across several donors. Higher generation probabilities were observed for clonotypes shared by all four sorted-subset donors than for non-shared clonotypes. Pairwise subsampling led to the expectation that sequencing depth would affect the degree of clonotype sharing among donors. Larger estimated clonotype richness was generally found for naive subsets than for memory subsets. Rarefaction of sorted-subset datasets indicated incomplete sequencing despite the large sequencing depth. The small number of donors limited the genetic and exposure-history diversity represented. Sampling was restricted to blood, and TCR repertoires in tissue are likely to differ from TCR repertoires in blood.

With respect to this clone: No antigen is known for it. Within one base of it there is no much larger clone, and no base qualities were kept. The same CDR3 can be traced to other DNA sequences in this sample.

Using the deep immunoSEQ assay, TCR CDR3 regions were amplified from genomic DNA by multiplex PCR. For each cell subset, the extracted genomic DNA was distributed evenly across all wells of several immunoSEQ 96-well plates, and each plate served as one replicate. For sorted subsets, 150 to 250 ng of genomic DNA, equivalent to 25,000 to 35,000 T cell genomes, went into each replicate PCR. Purified libraries were measured with a Qubit 3.0 fluorometer, size-checked on a Bioanalyzer 2100, and measured again with the KAPA Library Quantification kit. Every immunoSEQ 96-well plate was sequenced on a separate single-read 150-cycle Illumina NextSeq 550 flow cell. The source study handled its data this way. The immunoSEQ output contained only junctional sequences without quality scores, so filtering could not match that applied to full-length reads. To assign V/J genes and CDR3, sequences were annotated using PyIR, a Python wrapper for IgBLAST v1.9, with IMGT germline references. Reads were filtered out if the reads had weak V/J assignments (E-value above 1e-6), no CDR3, stop codons, out-of-frame junctions, or ambiguous translated residues. V3J clonotypes were defined by identical inferred V gene, J gene, and CDR3 amino acid sequence. Percentage overlap between repertoires was computed as shared unique clonotypes divided by the size of the smaller repertoire. Three approaches were used to assess repertoire richness: RTK rarefaction, the Chao1 estimator, and Recon v2.1 estimates of unobserved clonotypes. OLGA was used to compute generation probabilities for all TCRbeta clonotypes that the gDNA method yielded from a few donors. TCRdb took this table from immuneACCESS and kept in-frame rearrangements with V and J called. Such tables lack part of the clones; where checked against another copy, unresolved V genes explain under half of the gap, and the rest is unexplained. The DNA gave D and trimming, while V, J and clone size come from that table. This sample holds about 1 million clones; more than 65% were observed only once. The top ten clonotypes cover over 1.3% of the sample.

Trimming accounts for 0 bases at V and 9 bases at J, while the number of junction bases matched to no gene is 2. CDR1 and CDR2 are drawn from the germline V gene: SGHRS, YFSETQ. Its CDR3 holds 14 amino acids, cysteine through phenylalanine. The DNA shown is the 42-base CDR3, in frame from base 1. The donors were healthy, HIV-negative adults with no recently reported acute infections or vaccinations. All donors were Caucasian adults living in Nashville, Tennessee, USA. CD4+ T cells were enriched by magnetic negative selection; naive cells were then positively selected on CD45RA, and the negative fraction formed the memory subset. After blood collection by leukapheresis, PBMCs were isolated using Ficoll-Histopaque density gradient centrifugation and then cryopreserved in the vapor phase of liquid nitrogen. Analytical flow cytometry was used to check the purity and quantity of each magnetically sorted T cell population. Genomic DNA was isolated from every sorted fraction and measured by UV absorbance on a Nanodrop 2000c.

The rearrangement joined TRBV5-1 to TRBJ1-6, and 8 bases in between align with TRBD1. The sequenced sample was memory CD4+ T cells sorted from blood. According to the study, the label for this sample's cell subset or site signals: CD45RA-negative fraction. The source of this sequence is a man aged 18-30 years in good health. This receptor has the CDR3 CASSLAGQGSPLHF. The nucleotide sequence reads TGCGCCAGCAGCTTGGCCGGACAGGGTTCACCCCTCCACTTT.